The rows below give T cell receptor beta chains drawn from one sample of a study of cytomegalovirus exposure and HLA in healthy donors. Sequenced by immunoSEQ multiplex PCR; TCRdb stores in-frame clones only, minus some. The data contain fewer than 120,000 clones, approximately 82% of them seen just once; the ten biggest clones take up roughly 13%. The sequenced material came from PBMCs. The receptors derive from a man between 25 and 39 years old in good health and CMV-seropositive. Both conserved end residues are part of each CDR3.

V gene	CDR3 protein
TRBV5-1	CASSAGGLSDEQFF
TRBV6-1	CASSQGGEQYF
TRBV7-9	CASSLRLGEQYF
TRBV7-8	CASSLTGTGLYEQYF
TRBV4-1	CASSPGLKLEKLFF
TRBV6-1	CASSDKWESYEQYF
TRBV27	CASSPRATANTGELFF
TRBV7-2	CASSLGQGGYEQYF
TRBV7-6	CASSLPGGSSYNEQFF
TRBV4-3	CASSQGGQGPNYGYTF
TRBV7-9	CASSQISGNTIYF
TRBV9	CASSVGNRNTGELFF
TRBV29-1	CSVEARDRGPYEQYF
TRBV30	CAARRGGNEQYF
TRBV2	CASSEALVGGPNNEQFF
TRBV7-9	CASSLEGALGGYTF
TRBV4-2	CASSQEHSYGYTF
TRBV6-6	CASSYPGEQPQHF
TRBV7-2	CASSLRQQETQYF
TRBV6-5	CASSIALTNEKLFF
TRBV29-1	CSVVEGMNTEAFF
TRBV9	CASSVEQGGYGYTF
TRBV27	CAAQGSGDTDEQFF
TRBV5-1	CATKGGSSGANVLTF
TRBV9	CASSQDPRTEGTQYF
TRBV9	CASSGGTAVDGYTF
TRBV6-1	CASRVTSGGPYEQYF
TRBV30	CAWVITGGLAAFF
TRBV5-5	CASSGSGTSYEQYF
TRBV19	CASSIHRVSSNQPQHF
TRBV7-9	CASSVPGTGEGYTF
TRBV7-9	CASSPGGLPGELFF
TRBV18	CASSPGTGREQYF
TRBV28	CAIKNRDREGQPQHF
TRBV4-1	CASSLGGARSSYEQYF
TRBV11-1	CASSYSGGAYEQYF
TRBV11-1	CASSPGTSGGIDTQYF
TRBV2	CAAAGRESKAKNSQYF
TRBV4-3	CASSQDPGHLYSKNIQYF
TRBV19	CASSIAPSFYEQYF
TRBV5-1	CASSFSGSGNTEAFF